The table lists the clone carrying this T cell receptor (beta chain) with a count of one. Its antigen is currently unknown. This specimen belongs to a study of pediatric ulcerative colitis. Study context: Seven or eight patients showed pancolitis and two showed left-sided colitis.

Study-wide results and limits: In rectum, acute severe colitis had expanded clones and less diversity.

Using immunoSEQ multiplex PCR, the repertoire was profiled, and TCRdb retains in-frame clones only, with some absent. Here the sample spans 25,000 to 35,000 clones, approximately 82% being singletons. The V and J ends lost 2 bases and 3 bases respectively, with 13 bases between them. There are 15 residues in the CDR3. Germline V gives CDR1 SGHRS, CDR2 YFSETQ. The sample consisted of blood. The chain uses TRBV5-1 and TRBJ2-3; tentatively, D is TRBD1 or TRBD2 (6 bases each). The sequence came from a boy under 18 with severe ulcerative colitis. The CDR3 DNA follows: TGCGCCAGCAGCTTCACCGGGGGCCCTACAGATACGCAGTATTTT. Amino acid sequence: CASSFTGGPTDTQYF.